This T cell receptor (beta chain) was captured by sequencing in a study of cytomegalovirus exposure and HLA in healthy donors. Method: immunoSEQ multiplex PCR; TCRdb's copy keeps in-frame clones and lacks some. The table has 150,000 to 200,000 clones, 86% seen once; the top ten hold over 1.3%. This clone appeared once. The sample taken for sequencing was PBMCs. The sequence derives from a woman aged 18 to 35 in good health and CMV-seronegative.

The CDR3 is CASSLATGGNTIYF. The CDR3 coding sequence is TGCGCCAGCAGCTTGGCAACAGGGGGAAACACCATATATTTT. The J gene is TRBJ1-3, the V gene TRBV5-1; the D gene is possibly TRBD1 (6 bases). Between the trimmed V and J ends, which lost 0 bases and 4 bases, there was a span of 8 bases. The CDR3 has 14 amino acids. The germline CDR1 and CDR2 sequences are SGHRS and YFSETQ.